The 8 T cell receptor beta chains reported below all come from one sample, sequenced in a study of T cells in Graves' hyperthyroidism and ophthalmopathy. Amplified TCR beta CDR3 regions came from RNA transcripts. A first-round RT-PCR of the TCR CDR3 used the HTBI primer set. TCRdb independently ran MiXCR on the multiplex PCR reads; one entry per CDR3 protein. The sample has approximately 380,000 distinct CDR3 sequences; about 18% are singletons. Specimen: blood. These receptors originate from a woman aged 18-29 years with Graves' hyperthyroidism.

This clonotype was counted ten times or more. CDR3 sequence reads: CASSSVSGGQSSYEQYF. CDR3 DNA sequence: TGTGCCAGCAGTTCTGTTAGCGGGGGGCAGAGCTCCTACGAGCAGTACTTC. The chain recombines TRBV28 with TRBJ2-7, with 10 bases lining up with TRBD2. This CDR3 comprises 17 residues. V was clipped by 4 bases and J by 0 bases; unmatched bases: 9. Germline CDR1 reads MDHEN; CDR2 reads SYDVKM. Using reference TRBV28 and TRBJ2-7 for the parts outside the CDR3, the full variable domain is DVKVTQSSRYLVKRTGEKVFLECVQDMDHENMFWYRQDPGLGLRLIYFSYDVKMKEKGDIPEGYSVSREKKERFSLILESASTNQTSMYLCASSSVSGGQSSYEQYFGPGTRLTVT.

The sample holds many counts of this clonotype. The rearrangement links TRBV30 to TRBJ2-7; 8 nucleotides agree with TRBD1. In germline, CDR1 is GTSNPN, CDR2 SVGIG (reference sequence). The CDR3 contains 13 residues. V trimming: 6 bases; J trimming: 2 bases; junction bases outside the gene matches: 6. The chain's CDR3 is CACERDRPYEQYF. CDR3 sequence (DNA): TGTGCCTGCGAAAGGGACAGGCCCTACGAGCAGTACTTC.

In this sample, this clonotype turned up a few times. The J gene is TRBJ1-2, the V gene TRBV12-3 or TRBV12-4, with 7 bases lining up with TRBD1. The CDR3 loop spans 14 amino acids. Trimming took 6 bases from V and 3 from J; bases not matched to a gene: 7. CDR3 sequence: CASRSTGIDYGYTF. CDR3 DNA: TGTGCCAGCAGGTCGACAGGGATCGACTATGGCTACACCTTC.

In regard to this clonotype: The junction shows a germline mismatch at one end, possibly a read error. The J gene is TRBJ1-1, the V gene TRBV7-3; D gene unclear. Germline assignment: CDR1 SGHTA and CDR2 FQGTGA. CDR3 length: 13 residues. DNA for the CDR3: TGTGCCAGCAGCCGCCAAATGAACACTGAACCTTTCTTT. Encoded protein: CASSRQMNTEPFF.

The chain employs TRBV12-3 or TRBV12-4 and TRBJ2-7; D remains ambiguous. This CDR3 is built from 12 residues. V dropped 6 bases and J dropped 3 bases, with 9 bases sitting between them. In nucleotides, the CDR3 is TGTGCCAGCAGCCATCGCTACTACGAGCAGTACTTC. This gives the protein CASSHRYYEQYF.

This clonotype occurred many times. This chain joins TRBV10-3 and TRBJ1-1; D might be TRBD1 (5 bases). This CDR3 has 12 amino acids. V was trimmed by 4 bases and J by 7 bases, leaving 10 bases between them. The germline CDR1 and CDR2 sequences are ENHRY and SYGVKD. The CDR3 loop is CAISVSGGEAFF. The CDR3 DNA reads TGTGCCATCAGTGTATCGGGGGGTGAAGCTTTCTTT.

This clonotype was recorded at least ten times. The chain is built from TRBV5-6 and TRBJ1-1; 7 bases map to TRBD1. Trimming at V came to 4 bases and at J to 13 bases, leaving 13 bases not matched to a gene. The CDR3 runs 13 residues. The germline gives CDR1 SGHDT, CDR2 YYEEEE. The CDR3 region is CASSQGGGLSVFF. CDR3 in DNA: TGTGCCAGCAGCCAGGGGGGAGGGTTGTCTGTTTTCTTT.

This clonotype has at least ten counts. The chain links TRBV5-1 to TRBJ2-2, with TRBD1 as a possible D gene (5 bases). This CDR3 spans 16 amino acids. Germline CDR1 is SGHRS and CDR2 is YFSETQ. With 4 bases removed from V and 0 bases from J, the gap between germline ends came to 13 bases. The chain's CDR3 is CASSLRQNSNTGELFF. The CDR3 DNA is TGCGCCAGCAGCCTCAGACAGAACTCGAACACCGGGGAGCTGTTTTTT.